This T cell receptor (beta chain) was recorded in a study of early T cells in non-severe SARS-CoV-2 infection (dated by TCRdb to about 2021). The study in broad terms: Because TCR sequencing relied on bulk RNA taken from unsorted whole blood, pairing of alpha and beta chains was not possible.

The paper's findings and limits, for the study overall: VDJdb matching was skewed toward anti-spike CD8 responses and likely underestimated virus-specific expansions by missing private and CD4 specificities.

Reading from cysteine to phenylalanine, the CDR3 counts 11 amino acids. The entry retains the CDR3 DNA only, 33 bases that are in frame from base 1. As encoded in the germline V gene, CDR1 is MNHEY while CDR2 is SVGEGT. This was a case-control study nested in a cohort of healthcare workers in London, UK, who had nasopharyngeal swab PCR tests and blood samples taken every week. Between 23 and 31 March 2020, the week of the UK lockdown, healthcare workers were enrolled and then followed up weekly for as long as 16 weeks. There are a few counts of this clonotype. Its antigen target is currently unknown. No base-level quality is on record; no much larger clone is a single base apart. Preparation of the library involved 5' RACE. TCRdb lists the instrument as NextSeq 500. The TCR library protocol attached unique molecular identifiers to individual cDNA molecules to correct for sequencing error and PCR bias. Sequencing covered both TCR alpha and beta chains, and within each sample the abundances of alpha and beta sequences were tightly co-correlated. Regarding the original processing steps: Decombinator V4 was used to annotate the V gene, J gene and CDR3 of the TCR sequences. TCRs were defined as expanded if a significant change between any two time points was detected under a Poisson model with p below 0.0001. TCR abundances were normalised to the total number of TCRs sequenced per sample and expressed as counts per million. MAIT TCRs were defined by TRAV1-2 paired with TRAJ12, TRAJ20 or TRAJ33, and iNKT TCRs by TRAV10 paired with TRAJ18. VDJdb, accessed 1 November 2021, was searched for CMV, EBV and SARS-CoV-2 annotated TCRs, excluding TCRs annotated for multiple antigens. TCRdb applied fastp at Q25 and MiXCR to the public reads, then kept only in-frame beta chains. Identical CDR3 protein sequences are pooled into one entry, listed with their most common genes and DNA. These V and J calls are TCRdb output, not the study's own analysis. The sample table contains about 39,000 distinct CDR3 sequences; only one count was recorded for approximately 7.1% of them. 4.7% of the sample is in the top ten clones.

This TCR came from an adult who was a healthcare worker with PCR-confirmed SARS-CoV-2 infection or an uninfected control (not recorded which). This receptor chain uses TRBV6-2 or TRBV6-3 and TRBJ1-5, with no confidently assigned D gene. Input material: whole blood. CDR3 sequence: CHRGFNQPQHF. The nucleotide sequence is given as TGTCATCGGGGATTCAATCAGCCCCAGCATTTT.